This record concerns one TCR beta chain sequence. Trimming took 8 bases from V and 4 from J; bases not matched to a gene: 11. CDR1 is MDHEN, CDR2 SYDVKM, per germline. This CDR3 region has 15 residues. The source of the sample is a study of blood T cell repertoires in COVID-19. Study in general: In each case, the material was cDNA or gDNA derived from T cells, B-cell-depleted T cells, or PBMCs.

Per the authors' pipeline: Reference gene primer amplification in the assay estimated nucleated cell counts. Assay: immunoSEQ multiplex PCR; the TCRdb copy retains only in-frame clones and omits some. Clone size and the V and J calls come from that table; the DNA yielded D and trimming. This sample has 310,000 or so clones, with 90% found just once. This rearrangement joins TRBV28 to TRBJ1-2, with 9 bases fitting TRBD1. Sequencing was performed on PBMCs or T cells enriched from blood (not recorded which). The sequence was collected from a woman in her twenties or thirties who had recovered from COVID-19. The CDR3 region has the DNA TGTGCCAGCTCTTCCGGGACAGGGAAGGGCTATGGCTACACCTTC. Its protein is CASSSGTGKGYGYTF.